Listed here are 2 T cell receptor beta chains from one sample, sequenced in a study of cytomegalovirus exposure and HLA in healthy donors. Amplification used 60 Vbeta primers and 13 Jbeta primers. Profiling relied on immunoSEQ multiplex PCR, and the TCRdb table lists in-frame clones only, not all of them. The listing contains around 130,000 clones. Sequenced: PBMCs. These receptor sequences come from a woman aged 60-75 years in good health and CMV-seronegative.

The chain joins TRBV2 to TRBJ2-5, with 7 bases that match TRBD1. Germline V gene data show CDR1 as SNHLY and CDR2 as FYNNEI. The CDR3 is made up of 14 amino acids. J gave up 1 base and V 6 bases, and 5 bases lay outside the gene matches. The CDR3 protein is CASRLAGGQETQYF. The CDR3 DNA is TGTGCCAGCAGATTGGCAGGGGGCCAAGAGACCCAGTACTTC.

This sequence joins TRBV7-9 and TRBJ2-5; 13 bases align to TRBD2. Trimming at V came to 5 bases and at J to 4 bases, leaving 10 bases not matched to a gene. This CDR3 has 17 residues. From germline, CDR1 is SEHNR and CDR2 FQNEAQ (reference sequence). CDR3 in DNA: TGTGCCAGCAGCGCCGGACTAGCGGGAGTCGGGGCAGAGACCCAGTACTTC. The encoded protein is CASSAGLAGVGAETQYF.